The present entry profiles one T cell receptor (beta chain) with its context. This sample was included in a study of shared clonotypes between healthy human individuals. Only in-frame clones appear in the TCRdb table, and some are missing; sequencing was by immunoSEQ multiplex PCR. The sample includes 2 million to 2.5 million clones, more than 90% of them seen just once. Germline V CDR1 and CDR2: SGHRS, YFSETQ. The ends were cut back, 0 bases at V and 5 bases at J, with 15 bases in the middle. CDR3 length: 15 amino acids. The receptor's source is a man aged 18 to 35 in good health. The sample consisted of naive CD4+ T cells sorted from blood. Sample subset: CD45RA+ positively selected. This chain connects TRBV5-1 to TRBJ2-7, with D perhaps matching TRBD1 (6 bases). CDR3 DNA: TGCGCCAGCAGCTTGGCAGGGGTAAAGTCAAACGAGCAGTACTTC. It codes for CASSLAGVKSNEQYF.